This TCR beta chain derives from a study of T cells in Graves' hyperthyroidism and ophthalmopathy. Trimming pared 4 bases from V and 3 bases from J, leaving 9 bases between. Germline loops: CDR1 SQVTM, CDR2 ANQGSEA. The CDR3 has 12 amino acids. Amplification targeted TCR beta CDR3 regions from RNA transcripts. When the TCR CDR3 underwent first-round RT-PCR, the HTBI primer set was used. MiXCR was run by TCRdb on the multiplex PCR reads, yielding one entry per CDR3 protein. The table has about 380,000 distinct CDR3 sequences, about 13% seen once. Clinical symptoms, serum thyroxine and TRAb, thyroid ultrasound and orbital computed tomography were used for the diagnoses. This clonotype was recorded at least ten times.

The chain joins TRBV29-1 to TRBJ1-1, with D perhaps matching TRBD1 (6 bases). This TCR came from a man aged 25-45 years with Graves' hyperthyroidism that later progressed to Graves' ophthalmopathy. The sequencing sample was made of blood. CDR3 loop: CSVAAGDTEAFF. The CDR3, as DNA: TGCAGCGTTGCGGCAGGGGACACTGAAGCTTTCTTT.